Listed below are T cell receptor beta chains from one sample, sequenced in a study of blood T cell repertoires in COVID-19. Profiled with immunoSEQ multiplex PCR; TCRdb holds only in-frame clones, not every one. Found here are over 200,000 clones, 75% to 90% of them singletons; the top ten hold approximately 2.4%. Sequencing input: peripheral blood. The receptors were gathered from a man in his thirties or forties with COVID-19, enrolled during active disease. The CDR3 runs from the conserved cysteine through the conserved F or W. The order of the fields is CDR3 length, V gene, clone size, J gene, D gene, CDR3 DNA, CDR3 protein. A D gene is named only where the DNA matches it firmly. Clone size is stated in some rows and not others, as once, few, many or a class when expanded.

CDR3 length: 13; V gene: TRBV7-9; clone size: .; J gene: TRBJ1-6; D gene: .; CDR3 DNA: TGTGCCAGCAGCTTAGCCGTCGGGATCCCCCTCCACTTT; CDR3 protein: CASSLAVGIPLHF
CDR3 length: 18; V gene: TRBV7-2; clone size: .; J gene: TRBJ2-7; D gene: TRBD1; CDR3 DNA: TGTGCCAGCAGCTTAGTTGCTTTCGGGACAGATACAACCTACGAGCAGTACTTC; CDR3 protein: CASSLVAFGTDTTYEQYF
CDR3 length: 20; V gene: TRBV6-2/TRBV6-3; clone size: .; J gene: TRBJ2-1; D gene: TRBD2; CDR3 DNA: TGTGCCAGCAGTTACCCGGGACTAGCGGGGGGACAAGCAAGTTACAATGAGCAGTTCTTC; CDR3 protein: CASSYPGLAGGQASYNEQFF
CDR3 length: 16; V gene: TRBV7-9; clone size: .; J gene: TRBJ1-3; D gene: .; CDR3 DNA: TGTGCCAGCAGCGCCCAGGGACTCTCAACTGGAAACACCATATATTTT; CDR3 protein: CASSAQGLSTGNTIYF
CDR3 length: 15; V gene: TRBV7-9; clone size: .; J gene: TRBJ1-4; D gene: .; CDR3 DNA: TGTGCCAGCAGCTTGGCCAAACCAACTACCGAAAAACTGTTTTTT; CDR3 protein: CASSLAKPTTEKLFF
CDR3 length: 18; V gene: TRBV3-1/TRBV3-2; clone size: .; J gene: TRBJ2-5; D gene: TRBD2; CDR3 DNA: TGTGCCAGCAGCCTCGGACTAGCGGGAGGAAAGTCCCGGGAGACCCAGTACTTC; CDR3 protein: CASSLGLAGGKSRETQYF
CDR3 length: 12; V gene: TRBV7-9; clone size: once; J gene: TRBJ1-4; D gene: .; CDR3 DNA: TGTGCCAGCAGCTTATATTATGAAAAACTGTTTTTT; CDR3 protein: CASSLYYEKLFF
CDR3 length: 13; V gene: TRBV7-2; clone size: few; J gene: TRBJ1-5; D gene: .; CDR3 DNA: TGTGCCAGCACCCCAGTCCGCAATCAGCCCCAGCATTTT; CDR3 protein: CASTPVRNQPQHF
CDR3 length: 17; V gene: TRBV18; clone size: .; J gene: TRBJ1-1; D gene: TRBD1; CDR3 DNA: TGTGCCAGCTCACCAAAAGGGGGCCTTGATTTGGGTGTTGAAGCTTTCTTT; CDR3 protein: CASSPKGGLDLGVEAFF
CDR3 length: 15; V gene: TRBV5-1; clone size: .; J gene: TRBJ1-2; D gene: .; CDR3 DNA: TGCGCCAGCAGCTTGGGCCCGAATACAGACTATGGCTACACCTTC; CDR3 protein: CASSLGPNTDYGYTF
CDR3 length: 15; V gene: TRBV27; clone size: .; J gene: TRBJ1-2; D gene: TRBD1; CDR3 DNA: TGTGCCAGCAGGGGACAGGGGGCGCAAGGCTATGGCTACACCTTC; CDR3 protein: CASRGQGAQGYGYTF
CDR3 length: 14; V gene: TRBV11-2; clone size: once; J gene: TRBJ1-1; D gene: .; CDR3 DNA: TGTGCCAGCAGCTCGGGATTTGGGAACACTGAAGCTTTCTTT; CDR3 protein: CASSSGFGNTEAFF
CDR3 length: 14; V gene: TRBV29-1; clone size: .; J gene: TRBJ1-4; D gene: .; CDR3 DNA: TGCAGCGTCCGTCAAACAGGGTTAGGTGAAAAACTGTTTTTT; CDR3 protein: CSVRQTGLGEKLFF
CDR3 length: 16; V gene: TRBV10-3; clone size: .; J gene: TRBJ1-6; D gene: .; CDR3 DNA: TGTGCCATCACTGCAGGGAAGGGCGGAGAAGGGTCACCCCTCCACTTT; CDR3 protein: CAITAGKGGEGSPLHF
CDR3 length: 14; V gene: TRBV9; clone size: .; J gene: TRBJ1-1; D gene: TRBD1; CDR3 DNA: TGTGCCAGCAGCGTACAGGGGGCGGGTACTGAAGCTTTCTTT; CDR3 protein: CASSVQGAGTEAFF
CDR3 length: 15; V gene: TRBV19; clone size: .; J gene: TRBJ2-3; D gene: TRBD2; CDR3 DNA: TGTGCCAGTAGTACGGGGACTAGCGGGAGGCCGACGCAGTATTTT; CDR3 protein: CASSTGTSGRPTQYF
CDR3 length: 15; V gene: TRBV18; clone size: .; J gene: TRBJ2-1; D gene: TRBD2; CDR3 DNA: TGTGCCAGCTCAACCGGGACTAGCGGGAGAGAGCAAGGGATCTTC; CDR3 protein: CASSTGTSGREQGIF
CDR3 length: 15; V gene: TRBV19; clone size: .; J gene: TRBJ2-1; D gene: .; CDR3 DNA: TGTGCCAGTGGGGGGGCGGGCCTTGACTACAATGAGCAGTTCTTC; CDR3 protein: CASGGAGLDYNEQFF
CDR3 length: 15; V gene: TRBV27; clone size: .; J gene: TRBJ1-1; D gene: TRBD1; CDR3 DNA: TGTGCCAGCAGTCCCTTAGGGCAGGGGGGCACTGAAGCTTTCTTT; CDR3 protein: CASSPLGQGGTEAFF
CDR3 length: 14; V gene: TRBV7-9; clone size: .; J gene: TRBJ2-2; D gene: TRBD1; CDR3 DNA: TGTGCCAGCAGCACTGGACAGGGGTCCGGGGAGCTGTTTTTT; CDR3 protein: CASSTGQGSGELFF
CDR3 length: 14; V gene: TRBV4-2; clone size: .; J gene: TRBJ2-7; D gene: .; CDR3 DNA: TGTGCCAGCAGCCACAACATCGAGGGAGTCGAGCAGTACTTC; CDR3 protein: CASSHNIEGVEQYF
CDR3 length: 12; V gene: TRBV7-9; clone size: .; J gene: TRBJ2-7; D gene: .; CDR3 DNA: TGTGCCAGCAGCTTAGATCGGGGCGAGCAGTACTTC; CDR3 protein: CASSLDRGEQYF
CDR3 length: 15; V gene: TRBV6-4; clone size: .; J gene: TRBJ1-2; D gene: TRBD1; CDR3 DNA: TGTGCCAGCACCCGGACAGGGGATAAAAACTATGGCTACACCTTC; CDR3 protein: CASTRTGDKNYGYTF
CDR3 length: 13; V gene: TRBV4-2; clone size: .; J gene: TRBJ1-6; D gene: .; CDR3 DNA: TGTGCCAGCAGAGGGGTGGAAAGTTCACCCCTCCACTTT; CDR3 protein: CASRGVESSPLHF
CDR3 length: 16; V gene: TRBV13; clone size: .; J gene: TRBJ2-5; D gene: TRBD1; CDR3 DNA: TGTGCCAGCAGCCGTCTAGACAGGGGGAGCCAAGAGACCCAGTACTTC; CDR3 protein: CASSRLDRGSQETQYF
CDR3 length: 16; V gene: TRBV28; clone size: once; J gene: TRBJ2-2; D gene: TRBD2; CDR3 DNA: TGTGCCAGCAGTCCCGGACTAGCGGGACATGCCGGGGAGCTGTTTTTT; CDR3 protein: CASSPGLAGHAGELFF
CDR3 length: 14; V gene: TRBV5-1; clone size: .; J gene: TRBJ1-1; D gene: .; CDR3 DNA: TGCGCCAGCAGCTTGGAGTCAGGGAACACTGAAGCTTTCTTT; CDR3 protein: CASSLESGNTEAFF
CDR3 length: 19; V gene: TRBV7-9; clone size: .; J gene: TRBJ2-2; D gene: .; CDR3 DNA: TGTGCCAGCAGCCACCCCGCTGAGGGCAGACGACGTTCCACCGGGGAGCTGTTTTTT; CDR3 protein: CASSHPAEGRRRSTGELFF
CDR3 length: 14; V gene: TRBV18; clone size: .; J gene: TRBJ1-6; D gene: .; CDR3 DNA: TGTGCCAGCTCAGGGGGGACTCCCCGTTCACCCCTCCACTTT; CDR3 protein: CASSGGTPRSPLHF
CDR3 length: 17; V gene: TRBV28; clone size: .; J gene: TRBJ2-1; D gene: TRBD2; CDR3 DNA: TGTGCCAGCAGTCCGGCGGCTAGCGGGAGAGATCTCAATGAGCAGTTCTTC; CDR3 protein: CASSPAASGRDLNEQFF
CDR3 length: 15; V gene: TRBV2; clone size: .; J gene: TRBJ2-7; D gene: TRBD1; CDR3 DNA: TGTGCCAGCAGAACCCTGGACAGGGGTCTCTACGAGCAGTACTTC; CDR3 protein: CASRTLDRGLYEQYF
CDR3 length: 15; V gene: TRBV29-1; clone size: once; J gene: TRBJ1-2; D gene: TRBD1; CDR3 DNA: TGCAGCGTTCCGCCATCGACAGGGGGATCGGGAGGCTACACCTTC; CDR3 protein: CSVPPSTGGSGGYTF
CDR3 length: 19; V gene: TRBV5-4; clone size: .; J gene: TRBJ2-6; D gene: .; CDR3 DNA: TGTGCCAGCAGCTTAGGTCGCGGACAGCGAAGCTCTGGGGCCAACGTCCTGACTTTC; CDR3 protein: CASSLGRGQRSSGANVLTF
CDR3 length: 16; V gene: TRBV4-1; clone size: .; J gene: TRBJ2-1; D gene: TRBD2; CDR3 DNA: TGCGCCAGCAGCCCACGGACTAGCGGCCTCAGCAATGAGCAGTTCTTC; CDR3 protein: CASSPRTSGLSNEQFF
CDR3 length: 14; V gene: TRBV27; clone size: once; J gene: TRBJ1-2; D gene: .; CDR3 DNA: TGTGCCAGCAGTTTATCGCGGAGTAACTATGGCTACACCTTC; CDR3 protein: CASSLSRSNYGYTF
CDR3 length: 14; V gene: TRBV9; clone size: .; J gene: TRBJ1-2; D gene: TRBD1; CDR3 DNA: TGTGCCAGCAGCGTAGCTACAGGGGGCGATGGCTACACCTTC; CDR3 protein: CASSVATGGDGYTF
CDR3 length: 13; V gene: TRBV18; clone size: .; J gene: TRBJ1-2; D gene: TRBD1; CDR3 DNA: TGTGCCAGCTCACCACCACAGGGGACTGGCTACACCTTC; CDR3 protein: CASSPPQGTGYTF
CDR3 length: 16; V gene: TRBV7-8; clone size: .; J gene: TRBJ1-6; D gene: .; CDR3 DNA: TGTGCCAGCATCCTTGGGACGGGGGACGCGAATTCACCCCTCCACTTT; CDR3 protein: CASILGTGDANSPLHF
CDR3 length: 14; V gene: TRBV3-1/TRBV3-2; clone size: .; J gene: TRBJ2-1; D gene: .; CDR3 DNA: TGTGCCAGCAGCCCCCGGGACTCCTACAATGAGCAGTTCTTC; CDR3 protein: CASSPRDSYNEQFF
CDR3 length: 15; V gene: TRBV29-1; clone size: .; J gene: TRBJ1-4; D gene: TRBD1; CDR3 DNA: TGCAGCGTTGTAGGGACAGGGGTTACTAATGAAAAACTGTTTTTT; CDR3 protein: CSVVGTGVTNEKLFF
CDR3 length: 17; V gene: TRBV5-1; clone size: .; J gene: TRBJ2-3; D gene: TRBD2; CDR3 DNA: TGCGCCAGCGCGCCCGCGGGAGGGCTTCGGGGCACAGATACGCAGTATTTT; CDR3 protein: CASAPAGGLRGTDTQYF
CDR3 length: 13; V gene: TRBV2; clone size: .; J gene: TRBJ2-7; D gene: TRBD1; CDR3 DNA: TGTGCCAGCAGGTGGGGACAGACCTACGAGCAGTACTTC; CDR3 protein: CASRWGQTYEQYF
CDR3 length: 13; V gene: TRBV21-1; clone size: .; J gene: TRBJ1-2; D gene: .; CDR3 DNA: TGTGCCAGCAGCTCCAGTTGGGGGGTTGGCTACACCTTC; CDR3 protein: CASSSSWGVGYTF
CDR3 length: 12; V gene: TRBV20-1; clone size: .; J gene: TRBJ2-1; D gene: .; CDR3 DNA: TGCAGTGCTAGTGATCCGGGACAATCCCAGTTCTTC; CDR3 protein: CSASDPGQSQFF
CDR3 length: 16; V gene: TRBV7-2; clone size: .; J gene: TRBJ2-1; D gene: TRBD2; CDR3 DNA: TGTGCCAGCAGCTTAGCGCGGACTAGTGCATACAATGAGCAGTTCTTC; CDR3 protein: CASSLARTSAYNEQFF
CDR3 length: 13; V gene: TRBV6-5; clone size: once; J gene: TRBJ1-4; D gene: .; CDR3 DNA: TGTGCCAGCAGTAGGACAGAGAGGGAAAAACTGTTTTTT; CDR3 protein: CASSRTEREKLFF
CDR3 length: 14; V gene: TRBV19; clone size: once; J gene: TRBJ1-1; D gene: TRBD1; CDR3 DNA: TGTGCCAGTAGCGAGACAGGGGGAGGCCGCCGAGCTTTCTTT; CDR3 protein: CASSETGGGRRAFF